Listed below are T cell receptor beta chains from one sample, sequenced in a study of blood T cell repertoires in COVID-19. Repertoires were generated with immunoSEQ multiplex PCR, while TCRdb's copy carries only in-frame clones and drops some. The repertoire includes some 41,000 clones, approximately 86% of them detected once, and about 5.5% sits in the top ten. Input material: peripheral blood. These receptors were collected from a man aged 35 to 55 with active COVID-19. The CDR3 runs from the conserved cysteine through the conserved F or W. The order of the fields is CDR3 protein, CDR3 DNA, J gene, D gene, V gene, clone size. D genes are given only for firm matches. Some rows mark clone size as missing; the rest say once, few, many or name a class of expanded clone.

CDR3: CASSGEPGGSYGYTF
DNA: TGTGCCAGCAGCGGCGAACCGGGCGGGAGCTATGGCTACACCTTC
J: TRBJ1-2
D: NA
V: TRBV9
size: NA

CDR3: CASSYSRVLNTEAFF
DNA: TGTGCCAGCAGTTACTCTAGAGTTTTGAACACTGAAGCTTTCTTT
J: TRBJ1-1
D: NA
V: TRBV6-5
size: NA

CDR3: CASSLGREPYEQYF
DNA: TGCGCCAGCAGCTTGGGAAGGGAGCCCTACGAGCAGTACTTC
J: TRBJ2-7
D: NA
V: TRBV5-1
size: NA

CDR3: CASSEWAGQTNTEAFF
DNA: TGTGCCAGCAGTGAATGGGCTGGTCAGACGAACACTGAAGCTTTCTTT
J: TRBJ1-1
D: NA
V: TRBV2
size: NA

CDR3: CASSVAGLSSGNTIYF
DNA: TGTGCCAGCAGCGTAGCGGGGTTAAGCTCTGGAAACACCATATATTTT
J: TRBJ1-3
D: NA
V: TRBV9
size: NA

CDR3: CASSHRLNTEAFF
DNA: TGTGCCAGCAGCCACAGGCTGAACACTGAAGCTTTCTTT
J: TRBJ1-1
D: NA
V: TRBV12-3/TRBV12-4
size: NA

CDR3: CASSQSYQPGNTIYF
DNA: TGCGCCAGCAGCCAATCCTATCAACCAGGAAACACCATATATTTT
J: TRBJ1-3
D: NA
V: TRBV4-1
size: few

CDR3: CAWRSKEATSYNEQFF
DNA: TGTGCCTGGAGGAGCAAGGAAGCGACCTCCTACAATGAGCAGTTCTTC
J: TRBJ2-1
D: NA
V: TRBV30
size: NA

CDR3: CASSFTGAPYLEQYF
DNA: TGTGCCAGTAGTTTTACAGGGGCACCCTACTTAGAGCAGTACTTC
J: TRBJ2-7
D: TRBD1
V: TRBV19
size: NA

CDR3: CATHSDRFNQPQHF
DNA: TGTGCCACCCACTCGGACAGATTCAATCAGCCCCAGCATTTT
J: TRBJ1-5
D: NA
V: TRBV28
size: few

CDR3: CASSLIGDSSGANVLTF
DNA: TGTGCCAGCAGTTTGATCGGGGACAGCTCTGGGGCCAACGTCCTGACTTTC
J: TRBJ2-6
D: TRBD1
V: TRBV28
size: NA

CDR3: CASSLGQGAGQPQHF
DNA: TGTGCCAGCAGCTTGGGGCAGGGGGCAGGTCAGCCCCAGCATTTT
J: TRBJ1-5
D: TRBD1
V: TRBV5-5
size: NA

CDR3: CASSFPGQGISTQYF
DNA: TGTGCCAGCAGTTTCCCGGGACAGGGGATTTCTACGCAGTATTTT
J: TRBJ2-3
D: TRBD1
V: TRBV28
size: NA

CDR3: CASSARRAPGPPLHF
DNA: TGTGCCAGCAGCGCGCGCAGGGCCCCGGGTCCACCCCTCCACTTT
J: TRBJ1-6
D: NA
V: TRBV7-8
size: NA

CDR3: CATHRGSGYGYTF
DNA: TGTGCCACTCACCGAGGGTCAGGCTATGGCTACACCTTC
J: TRBJ1-2
D: NA
V: TRBV5-6
size: NA

CDR3: CASSWAGGPQDPDEQFF
DNA: TGCGCCAGCAGCTGGGCGGGAGGGCCTCAGGACCCGGATGAGCAGTTCTTC
J: TRBJ2-1
D: TRBD2
V: TRBV5-1
size: NA

CDR3: CSAGTSIAEQFF
DNA: TGCAGCGCCGGGACTAGCATTGCTGAGCAGTTCTTC
J: TRBJ2-1
D: TRBD2
V: TRBV29-1
size: NA

CDR3: CASRGGLSNTGELFF
DNA: TGCGCCAGTCGTGGTGGGCTGTCGAACACCGGGGAGCTGTTTTTT
J: TRBJ2-2
D: NA
V: TRBV23-1
size: NA

CDR3: CASSLDPSAGNTEAFF
DNA: TGTGCCAGCAGCTTAGACCCCTCGGCGGGGAACACTGAAGCTTTCTTT
J: TRBJ1-1
D: NA
V: TRBV13
size: NA

CDR3: CAAVSTVQGEAFF
DNA: TGTGCCGCAGTTTCGACAGTACAAGGTGAAGCTTTCTTT
J: TRBJ1-1
D: NA
V: TRBV6-5
size: few

CDR3: CASSLGGGTEAFF
DNA: TGTGCCAGCAGCCTAGGCGGTGGCACTGAAGCTTTCTTT
J: TRBJ1-1
D: NA
V: TRBV7-9
size: NA

CDR3: CASSAARGSGRASDEQYF
DNA: TGTGCCAGCAGCGCGGCCAGGGGTAGCGGGAGGGCCAGCGACGAGCAGTACTTC
J: TRBJ2-7
D: TRBD2
V: TRBV5-6
size: NA

CDR3: CASSQADRFYGYTF
DNA: TGTGCCAGCAGCCAAGCCGACAGATTCTATGGCTACACCTTC
J: TRBJ1-2
D: NA
V: TRBV14
size: once

CDR3: CASSLTLAGGPAGELFF
DNA: TGCGCCAGCAGCTTAACCTTAGCGGGAGGGCCAGCCGGGGAGCTGTTTTTT
J: TRBJ2-2
D: TRBD2
V: TRBV5-1
size: NA

CDR3: CAWRDRNYSNQPQHF
DNA: TGTGCCTGGAGGGACAGGAACTATAGCAATCAGCCCCAGCATTTT
J: TRBJ1-5
D: TRBD1
V: TRBV30
size: NA

CDR3: CASSQAPTSGSMGKNIQYF
DNA: TGCGCCAGCAGCCAAGCTCCTACTAGCGGGAGTATGGGCAAAAACATTCAGTACTTC
J: TRBJ2-4
D: TRBD2
V: TRBV4-1
size: NA

CDR3: CASSPVRRGENNEQFF
DNA: TGTGCCAGCAGTCCCGTCCGGCGCGGGGAGAACAATGAGCAGTTCTTC
J: TRBJ2-1
D: NA
V: TRBV28
size: NA

CDR3: CASSTTGVTDTQYF
DNA: TGTGCCAGCAGTACCACCGGGGTGACGGATACGCAGTATTTT
J: TRBJ2-3
D: NA
V: TRBV27
size: NA

CDR3: CASSQDPPGLAGDTQYF
DNA: TGCGCCAGCAGCCAAGACCCCCCCGGACTAGCAGGAGATACGCAGTATTTT
J: TRBJ2-3
D: TRBD2
V: TRBV4-1
size: NA

CDR3: CASRNQVSSYEQYF
DNA: TGTGCCAGCAGGAATCAGGTGAGCTCCTACGAGCAGTACTTC
J: TRBJ2-7
D: NA
V: TRBV28
size: NA

CDR3: CASSPEAGVNYEQYF
DNA: TGTGCCAGCTCACCAGAGGCGGGAGTTAACTACGAGCAGTACTTC
J: TRBJ2-7
D: TRBD2
V: TRBV18
size: once

CDR3: CASSLVLKTYEQYF
DNA: TGTGCCAGCAGTTTGGTACTAAAGACCTACGAGCAGTACTTC
J: TRBJ2-7
D: NA
V: TRBV28
size: NA

CDR3: CASSMYPDRADGYTF
DNA: TGTGCCAGTAGTATGTATCCGGACAGGGCCGATGGCTACACCTTC
J: TRBJ1-2
D: TRBD1
V: TRBV19
size: NA

CDR3: CASSDPLLLAGGPGEQFF
DNA: TGTGCCAGCAGCGATCCGCTCCTACTAGCGGGAGGGCCGGGTGAGCAGTTCTTC
J: TRBJ2-1
D: TRBD2
V: TRBV5-4
size: NA

CDR3: CASSFSLAGDGELFF
DNA: TGCGCCAGCAGCTTCTCACTAGCGGGAGACGGGGAGCTGTTTTTT
J: TRBJ2-2
D: TRBD2
V: TRBV5-1
size: NA

CDR3: CASSPRGQGYYGYTF
DNA: TGTGCCAGCTCACCACGTGGACAGGGTTACTATGGCTACACCTTC
J: TRBJ1-2
D: TRBD1
V: TRBV18
size: NA

CDR3: CASSVGTNTGELFF
DNA: TGTGCCAGCTCCGTAGGGACTAACACCGGGGAGCTGTTTTTT
J: TRBJ2-2
D: NA
V: TRBV18
size: NA

CDR3: CASSFGTSRTGEAFF
DNA: TGTGCCAGCAGTTTTGGGACCTCACGGACAGGGGAAGCTTTCTTT
J: TRBJ1-1
D: TRBD1
V: TRBV27
size: NA

CDR3: CASSPRKREGSDTQYF
DNA: TGTGCCAGCAGCCCCCGCAAGCGGGAGGGGTCAGATACGCAGTATTTT
J: TRBJ2-3
D: TRBD2
V: TRBV5-4
size: NA

CDR3: CASSVLPLLTANTGELFF
DNA: TGTGCCAGCAGTGTTCTTCCCCTCTTGACAGCGAACACCGGGGAGCTGTTTTTT
J: TRBJ2-2
D: NA
V: TRBV28
size: NA

CDR3: CATTSGRGYTEAFF
DNA: TGTGCCACCACTTCGGGCAGGGGGTACACTGAAGCTTTCTTT
J: TRBJ1-1
D: TRBD1
V: TRBV19
size: few

CDR3: CASSKGRLETGPRPQNYGYTF
DNA: TGTGCCAGCAGCAAAGGGCGGCTTGAAACAGGGCCTAGACCACAGAACTATGGCTACACCTTC
J: TRBJ1-2
D: NA
V: TRBV21-1
size: medium-sized

CDR3: CASSSGQGNYGYTF
DNA: TGCGCCAGCAGCTCAGGACAGGGTAACTATGGCTACACCTTC
J: TRBJ1-2
D: TRBD1
V: TRBV5-1
size: NA

CDR3: CASSSTGVGYTF
DNA: TGTGCCAGCAGTTCAACAGGGGTTGGCTACACCTTC
J: TRBJ1-2
D: TRBD1
V: TRBV7-9
size: once

CDR3: CATSDTRQGSPLHF
DNA: TGTGCCACCAGTGATACAAGACAGGGATCACCCCTCCACTTT
J: TRBJ1-6
D: TRBD1
V: TRBV24-1
size: NA

CDR3: CASSSLITGHETQYF
DNA: TGTGCCAGCAGCTCACTGATTACAGGGCACGAGACCCAGTACTTC
J: TRBJ2-5
D: NA
V: TRBV7-9
size: NA

CDR3: CASSLGPGAGGYEQYF
DNA: TGTGCTAGCAGCTTAGGTCCGGGCGCGGGAGGATACGAGCAGTACTTC
J: TRBJ2-7
D: TRBD2
V: TRBV7-7
size: NA

CDR3: CASSLEKGFRDRGTYEQYF
DNA: TGCGCCAGCAGCTTGGAAAAGGGTTTCCGGGACAGGGGGACCTACGAGCAGTACTTC
J: TRBJ2-7
D: TRBD1
V: TRBV5-1
size: NA

CDR3: CASRGTGTGHGYTF
DNA: TGTGCCAGCAGGGGGACCGGGACAGGGCATGGCTACACCTTC
J: TRBJ1-2
D: TRBD1
V: TRBV28
size: NA

CDR3: CAIRREREGTDTQYF
DNA: TGTGCCATCAGGAGGGAGCGGGAGGGCACAGATACGCAGTATTTT
J: TRBJ2-3
D: TRBD2
V: TRBV10-3
size: NA

CDR3: CASSLSEGQNTGELFF
DNA: TGTGCCAGCAGTTTAAGCGAGGGACAGAACACCGGGGAGCTGTTTTTT
J: TRBJ2-2
D: NA
V: TRBV28
size: once

CDR3: CASSLAGGTYNEQFF
DNA: TGTGCCAGCAGCTTAGCGGGTGGAACCTACAATGAGCAGTTCTTC
J: TRBJ2-1
D: NA
V: TRBV7-3
size: few